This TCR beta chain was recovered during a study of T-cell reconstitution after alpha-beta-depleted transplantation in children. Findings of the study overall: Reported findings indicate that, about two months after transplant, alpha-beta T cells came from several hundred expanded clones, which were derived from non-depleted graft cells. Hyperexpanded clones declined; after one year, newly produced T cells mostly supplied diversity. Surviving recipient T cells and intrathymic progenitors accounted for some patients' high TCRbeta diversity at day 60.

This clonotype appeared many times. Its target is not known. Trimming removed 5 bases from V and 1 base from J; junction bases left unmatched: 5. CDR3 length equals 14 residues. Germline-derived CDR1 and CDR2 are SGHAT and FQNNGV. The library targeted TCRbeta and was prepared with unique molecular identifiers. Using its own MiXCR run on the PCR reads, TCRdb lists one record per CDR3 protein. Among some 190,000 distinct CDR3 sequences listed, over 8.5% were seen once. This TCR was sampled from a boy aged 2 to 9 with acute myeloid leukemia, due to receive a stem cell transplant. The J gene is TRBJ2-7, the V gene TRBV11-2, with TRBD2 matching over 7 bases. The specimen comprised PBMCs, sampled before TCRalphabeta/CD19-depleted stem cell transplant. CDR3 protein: CASSLPAGSYEQYF. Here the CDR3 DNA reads TGTGCCAGCAGCCTACCAGCGGGATCCTACGAGCAGTACTTC.